This TCR beta chain comes out of a study of T cell changes during pregnancy in multiple sclerosis. Germline V gene lookup returns CDR1 MNHEY and CDR2 SMNVEV (reference sequence). CDR3 length equals 15 residues. V dropped 7 bases and J dropped 9; count of bases not matched to a gene: 10. The data were produced by immunoSEQ multiplex PCR, yet TCRdb's version contains in-frame clones alone and is incomplete. The sample has tens of thousands of clones, around 93% seen once; the top ten hold approximately 3.5%. V gene TRBV27 combines with J gene TRBJ2-1, with 12 bases lining up with TRBD1. Sequencing used CD8+ T cells from peripheral blood mononuclear cells, obtained in the second trimester of pregnancy. The sequence was obtained from a female donor with multiple sclerosis, enrolled in a pregnancy study. The CDR3 here is CASKKGQGALAEQFF. The CDR3 DNA follows: TGTGCCAGCAAAAAGGGACAGGGGGCCCTGGCTGAGCAGTTCTTC.